This T cell receptor beta chain was observed in a study of radiotherapy plus CTLA-4 blockade in lung cancer. TCRdb's table, derived via immunoSEQ multiplex PCR, lists solely in-frame clones and lacks some. The data contain 85,000 to 95,000 clones, 82% of them seen just once; the ten biggest clones take up roughly 23%. Per germline, CDR1 SGHRS and CDR2 YFSETQ. The CDR3 is 16 amino acids. J lost 5 bases, V lost 0 bases, and 8 bases had no gene match. J is TRBJ2-3 and V is TRBV5-1; 8 nucleotides line up with TRBD2. This clonotype was sampled from a human donor with non-small cell lung cancer that progressed on radiotherapy plus ipilimumab. The sequences come from peripheral blood, collected from a patient treated with radiotherapy plus ipilimumab. The CDR3 is CASSLVGAGGIDTQYF. The CDR3, as DNA: TGCGCCAGCAGCTTGGTCGGTGCGGGAGGTATAGATACGCAGTATTTT.